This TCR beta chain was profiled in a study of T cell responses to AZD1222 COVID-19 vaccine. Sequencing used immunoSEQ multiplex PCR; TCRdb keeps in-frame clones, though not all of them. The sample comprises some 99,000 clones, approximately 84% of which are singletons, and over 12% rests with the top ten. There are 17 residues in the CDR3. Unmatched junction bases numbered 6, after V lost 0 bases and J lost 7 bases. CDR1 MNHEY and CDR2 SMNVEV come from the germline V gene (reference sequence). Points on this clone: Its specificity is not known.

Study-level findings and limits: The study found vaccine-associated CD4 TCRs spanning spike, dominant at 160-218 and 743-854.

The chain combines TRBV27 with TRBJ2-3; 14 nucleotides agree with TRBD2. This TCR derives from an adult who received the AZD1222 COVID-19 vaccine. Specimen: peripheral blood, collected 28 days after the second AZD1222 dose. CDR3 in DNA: TGTGCCAGCAGTTTATCGAGAGGACTAGCGGGAGGACATACGCAGTATTTT. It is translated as CASSLSRGLAGGHTQYF.